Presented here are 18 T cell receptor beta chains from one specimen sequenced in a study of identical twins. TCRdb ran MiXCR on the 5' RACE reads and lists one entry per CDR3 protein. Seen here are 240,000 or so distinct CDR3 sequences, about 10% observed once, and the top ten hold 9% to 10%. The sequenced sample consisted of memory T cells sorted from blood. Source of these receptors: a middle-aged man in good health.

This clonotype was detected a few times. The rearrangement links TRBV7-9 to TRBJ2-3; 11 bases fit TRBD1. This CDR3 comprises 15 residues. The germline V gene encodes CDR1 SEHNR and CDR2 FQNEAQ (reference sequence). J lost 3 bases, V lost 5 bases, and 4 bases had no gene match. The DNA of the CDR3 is TGTGCCAGCAGCAAAAGGGACAGGGGGACAGATACGCAGTATTTT. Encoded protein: CASSKRDRGTDTQYF.

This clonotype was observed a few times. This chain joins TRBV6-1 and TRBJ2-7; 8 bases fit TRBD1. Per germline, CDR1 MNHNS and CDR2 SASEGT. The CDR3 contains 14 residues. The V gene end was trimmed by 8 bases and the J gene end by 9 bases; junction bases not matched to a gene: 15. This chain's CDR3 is CASRDRTRGFGQYF. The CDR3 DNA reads TGTGCCAGCCGGGACAGGACCCGTGGGTTTGGGCAGTACTTC.

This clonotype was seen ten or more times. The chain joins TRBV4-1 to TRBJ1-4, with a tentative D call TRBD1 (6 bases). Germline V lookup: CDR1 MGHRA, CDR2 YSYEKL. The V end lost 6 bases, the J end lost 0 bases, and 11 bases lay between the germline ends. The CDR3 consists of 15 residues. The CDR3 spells CASRPTGATNEKLFF. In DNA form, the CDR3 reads TGCGCCAGCAGACCGACAGGTGCAACTAATGAAAAACTGTTTTTT.

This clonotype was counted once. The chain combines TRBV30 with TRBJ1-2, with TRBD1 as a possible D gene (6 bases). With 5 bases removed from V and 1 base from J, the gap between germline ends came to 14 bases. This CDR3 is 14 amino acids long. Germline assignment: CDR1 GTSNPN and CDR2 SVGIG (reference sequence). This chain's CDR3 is CAWVDRQFNYGYTF. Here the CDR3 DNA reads TGTGCCTGGGTGGACAGACAATTTAACTATGGCTACACCTTC. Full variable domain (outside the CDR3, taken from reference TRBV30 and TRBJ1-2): SQTIHQWPATLVQPVGSPLSLECTVEGTSNPNLYWYRQAAGRGLQLLFYSVGIGQISSEVPQNLSASRPQDRQFILSSKKLLLSDSGFYLCAWVDRQFNYGYTFGSGTRLTVV.

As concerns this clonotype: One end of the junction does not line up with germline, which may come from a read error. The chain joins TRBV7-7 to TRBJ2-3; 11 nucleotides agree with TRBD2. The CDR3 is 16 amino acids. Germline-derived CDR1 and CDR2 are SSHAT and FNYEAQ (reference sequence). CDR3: CASSPIAGGIADTQYF. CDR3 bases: TGTGCTAGCAGCCCAATAGCGGGGGGGATAGCAGATACGCAGTATTTT.

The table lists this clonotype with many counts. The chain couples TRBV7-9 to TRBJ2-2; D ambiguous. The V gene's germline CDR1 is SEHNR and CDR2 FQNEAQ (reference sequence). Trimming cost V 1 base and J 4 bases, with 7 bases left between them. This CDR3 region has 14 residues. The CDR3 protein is CASSLGSITGELFF. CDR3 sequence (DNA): TGTGCCAGCAGCTTAGGGAGCATCACCGGGGAGCTGTTTTTT.

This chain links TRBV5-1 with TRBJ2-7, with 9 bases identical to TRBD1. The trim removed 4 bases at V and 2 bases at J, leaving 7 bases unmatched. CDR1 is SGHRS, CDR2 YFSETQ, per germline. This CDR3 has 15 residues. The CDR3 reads CASSAWTGATYEQYF. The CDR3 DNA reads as TGCGCCAGCAGCGCCTGGACAGGGGCTACCTACGAGCAGTACTTC.

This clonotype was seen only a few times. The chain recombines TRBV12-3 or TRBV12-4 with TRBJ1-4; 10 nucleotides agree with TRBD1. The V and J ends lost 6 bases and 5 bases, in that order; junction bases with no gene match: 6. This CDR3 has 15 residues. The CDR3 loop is CASSPPTGGNEKLFF. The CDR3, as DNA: TGTGCCAGCAGCCCTCCGACAGGGGGCAATGAAAAACTGTTTTTT.

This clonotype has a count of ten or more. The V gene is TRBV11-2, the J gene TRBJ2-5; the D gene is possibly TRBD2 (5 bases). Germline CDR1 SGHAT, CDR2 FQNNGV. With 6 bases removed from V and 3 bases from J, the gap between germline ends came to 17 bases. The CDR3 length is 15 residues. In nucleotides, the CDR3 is TGTGCCAGCAGGGGAGAGACCCGTGGGGAAGAGACCCAGTACTTC. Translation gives CASRGETRGEETQYF.

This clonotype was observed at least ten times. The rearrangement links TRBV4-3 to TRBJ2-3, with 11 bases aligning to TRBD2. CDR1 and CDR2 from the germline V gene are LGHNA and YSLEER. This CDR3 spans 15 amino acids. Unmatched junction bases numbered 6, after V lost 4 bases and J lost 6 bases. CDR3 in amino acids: CASSPLAGGADTQYF. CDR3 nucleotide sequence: TGCGCCAGCAGCCCCCTAGCGGGGGGTGCGGATACGCAGTATTTT.

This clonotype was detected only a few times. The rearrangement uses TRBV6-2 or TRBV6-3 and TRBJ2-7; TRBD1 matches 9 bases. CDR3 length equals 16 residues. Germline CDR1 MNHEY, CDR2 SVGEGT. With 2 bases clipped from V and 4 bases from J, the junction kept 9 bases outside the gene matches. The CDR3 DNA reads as TGTGCCAGCAGTTACGCGACAGGGGGGCTTTTGTACGAGCAGTACTTC. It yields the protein CASSYATGGLLYEQYF.

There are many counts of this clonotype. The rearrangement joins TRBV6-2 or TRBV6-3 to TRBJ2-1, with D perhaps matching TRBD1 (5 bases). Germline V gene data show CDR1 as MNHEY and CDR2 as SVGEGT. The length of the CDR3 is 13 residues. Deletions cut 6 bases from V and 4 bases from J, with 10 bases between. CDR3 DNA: TGTGCCAGCAGCCCTCGACAGTACAATGAGCAGTTCTTC. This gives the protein CASSPRQYNEQFF.

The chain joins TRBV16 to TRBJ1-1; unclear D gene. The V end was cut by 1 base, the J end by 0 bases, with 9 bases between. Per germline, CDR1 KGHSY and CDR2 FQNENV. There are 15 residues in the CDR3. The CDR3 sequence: CASSQLSGLNTEAFF. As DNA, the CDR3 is TGTGCCAGCAGCCAATTGTCTGGGTTGAACACTGAAGCTTTCTTT.

The CDR3 DNA sequence: TGTGCCAGTAGACCCCGCAGCCGGGACCTTTATGAAAAACTGTTTTTT. It translates to CASRPRSRDLYEKLFF. The chain links TRBV19 to TRBJ1-4; possibly TRBD1 for D (5 bases). Germline assignment: CDR1 LNHDA and CDR2 SQIVND (reference sequence). Between the trimmed V and J ends, which lost 6 bases and 6 bases, there was a span of 20 bases. The CDR3 totals 16 residues.

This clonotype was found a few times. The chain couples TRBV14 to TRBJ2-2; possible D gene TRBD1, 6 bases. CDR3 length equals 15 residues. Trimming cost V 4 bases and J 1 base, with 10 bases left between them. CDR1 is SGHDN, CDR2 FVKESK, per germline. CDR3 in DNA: TGTGCCAGCAGCCGGAACAGGGTGAACACCGGGGAGCTGTTTTTT. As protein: CASSRNRVNTGELFF.

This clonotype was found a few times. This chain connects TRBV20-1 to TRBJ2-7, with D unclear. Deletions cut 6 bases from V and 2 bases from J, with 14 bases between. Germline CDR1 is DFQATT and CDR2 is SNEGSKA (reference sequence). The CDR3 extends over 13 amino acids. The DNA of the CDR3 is TGCAGTGCGGGCGGCACCCTAGCCTACGAGCAGTACTTC. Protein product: CSAGGTLAYEQYF.

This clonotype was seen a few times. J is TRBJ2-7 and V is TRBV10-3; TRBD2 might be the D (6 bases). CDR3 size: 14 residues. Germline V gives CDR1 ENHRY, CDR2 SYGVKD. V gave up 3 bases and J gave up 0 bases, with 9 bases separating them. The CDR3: CAISDRAGSYEQYF. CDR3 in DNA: TGTGCCATCAGTGATCGAGCGGGCTCCTACGAGCAGTACTTC.

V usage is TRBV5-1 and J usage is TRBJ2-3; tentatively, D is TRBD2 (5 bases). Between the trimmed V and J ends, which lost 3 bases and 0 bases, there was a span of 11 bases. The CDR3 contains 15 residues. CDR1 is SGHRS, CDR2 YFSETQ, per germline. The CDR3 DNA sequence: TGCGCCAGCAGCTCCCGGGTAGCGAGCACAGATACGCAGTATTTT. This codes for CASSSRVASTDTQYF.